Shown below are 9 T cell receptor beta chains from a single sample sequenced in a study of PD-1 blockade in mismatch repair-deficient tumors. The method was immunoSEQ multiplex PCR; TCRdb's version includes in-frame clones alone and lacks a portion of them. The sample shows about 63,000 clones, more than 70% of them seen only once. The sequences come from peripheral blood, collected 52 weeks after starting pembrolizumab. Receptors originate from an adult with mismatch repair-deficient cancer.

The chain combines TRBV9 with TRBJ2-1; 9 bases map to TRBD1. J lost 6 bases, V lost 4 bases, and 11 bases had no gene match. Germline lookup yields CDR1 SGDLS and CDR2 YYNGEE. CDR3 length: 16 amino acids. The CDR3 DNA follows: TGTGCCAGCAGCCCAGGGACAGGGAGTAGCAGCAATGAGCAGTTCTTC. This codes for CASSPGTGSSSNEQFF.

This chain links TRBV4-1 with TRBJ2-2, with D unclear. Germline V gene lookup returns CDR1 MGHRA and CDR2 YSYEKL. CDR3 length: 17 residues. Trimming cost V 0 bases and J 0 bases, with 11 bases left between them. CDR3: CASSQDKVRTNTGELFF. CDR3 in DNA: TGCGCCAGCAGCCAAGATAAGGTCAGAACGAACACCGGGGAGCTGTTTTTT.

This sequence joins TRBV7-7 and TRBJ1-4, with D uncertain. V dropped 2 bases and J dropped 4 bases, with 11 bases sitting between them. The length of the CDR3 is 15 residues. CDR1 and CDR2 from the germline V gene are SSHAT and FNYEAQ (reference sequence). The CDR3: CASSLFGSNNEKLFF. CDR3 coding DNA: TGTGCCAGCAGCTTATTCGGGTCTAATAATGAAAAACTGTTTTTT.

The J gene is TRBJ2-2, the V gene TRBV25-1; 9 nucleotides line up with TRBD2. The CDR3 runs to 17 residues. Germline CDR1 is MGHDK and CDR2 is SYGVNS. V shed 3 bases and J 3 bases; nucleotides not matched to a gene: 8. As DNA, the CDR3 is TGTGCCAGCAGTGACAGCCCCCAGCGGGGGGACACCGGGGAGCTGTTTTTT. This translates into CASSDSPQRGDTGELFF. Full variable domain (missing parts from reference TRBV25-1 and TRBJ2-2): EADIYQTPRYLVIGTGKKITLECSQTMGHDKMYWYQQDPGMELHLIHYSYGVNSTEKGDLSSESTVSRIRTEHFPLTLESARPSHTSQYLCASSDSPQRGDTGELFFGEGSRLTVL.

The chain couples TRBV6-5 to TRBJ2-5; 11 bases match TRBD2. The CDR3 contains 13 residues. The V gene end was trimmed by 11 bases and the J gene end by 1 base; junction bases not matched to a gene: 3. Germline CDR1 MNHEY, CDR2 SVGAGI. The CDR3: CAAGTSGQETQYF. DNA for the CDR3: TGTGCCGCCGGGACTAGCGGCCAAGAGACCCAGTACTTC.

This clone was detected only once. V gene TRBV11-3 combines with J gene TRBJ1-1, with a tentative D call TRBD1 (5 bases). Trimming removed 1 base at V and 4 bases at J, with 19 bases between. Germline values: CDR1 SGHNT, CDR2 YENEEA. CDR3 length: 17 residues. The CDR3 region is CASSLGRIMGGSTEAFF. CDR3 bases: TGTGCCAGCAGCTTAGGTCGAATTATGGGGGGATCCACTGAAGCTTTCTTT.

The CDR3: CASSSPPGQGAAGANVLTF. In nucleotides, the CDR3 is TGTGCCAGCAGCTCCCCCCCAGGACAGGGGGCCGCTGGGGCCAACGTCCTGACTTTC. The rearrangement uses TRBV7-9 and TRBJ2-6; 11 positions match TRBD1. Germline-derived CDR1 and CDR2 are SEHNR and FQNEAQ (reference sequence). The CDR3 is 19 residues long. J was trimmed by 2 bases and V by 4 bases; bases with no gene match: 10.

The chain combines TRBV6-1 with TRBJ2-1, with 9 bases aligning to TRBD2. CDR1 MNHNS and CDR2 SASEGT come from the germline V gene. The ends lost 5 bases at V and 3 bases at J; junction bases unmatched: 5. The CDR3 totals 15 residues. In nucleotides, the CDR3 is TGTGCCAGCAGTATAGCGGGAGTACGCTACAATGAGCAGTTCTTC. It specifies CASSIAGVRYNEQFF.

The chain combines TRBV15 with TRBJ1-5; D unresolved. This CDR3 has 16 residues. V gave up 1 base and J gave up 2 bases, with 12 bases separating them. Germline lookup yields CDR1 LNHNV and CDR2 YYDKDF (reference sequence). CDR3 region: CATSRGRFRGNQPQHF. CDR3 in DNA: TGTGCCACCAGCAGAGGTCGTTTTAGGGGCAATCAGCCCCAGCATTTT.